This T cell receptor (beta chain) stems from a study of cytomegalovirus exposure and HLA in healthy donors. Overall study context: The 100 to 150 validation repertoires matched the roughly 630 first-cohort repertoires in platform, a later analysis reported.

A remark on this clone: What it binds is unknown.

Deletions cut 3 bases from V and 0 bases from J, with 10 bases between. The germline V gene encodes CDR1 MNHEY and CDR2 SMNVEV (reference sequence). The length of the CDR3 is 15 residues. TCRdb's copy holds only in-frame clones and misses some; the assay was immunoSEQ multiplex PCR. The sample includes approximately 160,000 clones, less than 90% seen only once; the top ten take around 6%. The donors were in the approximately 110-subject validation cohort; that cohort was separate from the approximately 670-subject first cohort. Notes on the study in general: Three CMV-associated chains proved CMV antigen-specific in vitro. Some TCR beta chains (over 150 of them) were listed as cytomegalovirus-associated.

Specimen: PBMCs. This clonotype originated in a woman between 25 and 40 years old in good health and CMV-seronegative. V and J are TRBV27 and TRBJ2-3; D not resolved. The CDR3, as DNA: TGTGCCAGCAGTTTGCAAGTGGCTAGCACAGATACGCAGTATTTT. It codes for CASSLQVASTDTQYF.